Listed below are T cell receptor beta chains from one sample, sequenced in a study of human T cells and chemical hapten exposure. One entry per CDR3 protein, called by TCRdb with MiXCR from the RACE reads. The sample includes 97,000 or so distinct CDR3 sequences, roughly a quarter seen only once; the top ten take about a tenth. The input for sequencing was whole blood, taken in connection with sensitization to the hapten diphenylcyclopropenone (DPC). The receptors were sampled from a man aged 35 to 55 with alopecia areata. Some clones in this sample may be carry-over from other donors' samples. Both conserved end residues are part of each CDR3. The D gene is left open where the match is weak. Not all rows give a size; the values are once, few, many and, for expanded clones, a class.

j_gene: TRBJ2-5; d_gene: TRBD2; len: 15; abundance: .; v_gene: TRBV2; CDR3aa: CASSETSGRSQTQYF; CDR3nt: TGTGCCAGCAGTGAAACTAGCGGGAGAAGCCAGACCCAGTACTTC
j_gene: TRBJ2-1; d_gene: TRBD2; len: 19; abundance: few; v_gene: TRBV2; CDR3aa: CASSHGPSGSPSSYNEQFF; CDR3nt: TGTGCCAGCAGCCACGGACCTAGCGGGAGTCCCTCTTCCTACAATGAGCAGTTCTTC
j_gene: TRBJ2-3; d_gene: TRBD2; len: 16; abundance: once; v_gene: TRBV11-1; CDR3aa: CASSRTSGRAPDTQYF; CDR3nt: TGTGCCAGCAGCCGAACTAGCGGGAGGGCCCCAGATACGCAGTATTTT
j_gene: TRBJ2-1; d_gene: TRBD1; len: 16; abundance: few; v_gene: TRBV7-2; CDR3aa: CASSLAGRGRAHWLFF; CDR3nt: TGTGCCAGCAGCTTAGCGGGCAGGGGGCGCGCCCATTGGTTGTTCTTC
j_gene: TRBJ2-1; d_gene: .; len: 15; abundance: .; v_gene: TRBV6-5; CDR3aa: CASSTGRSSYNEQFF; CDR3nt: TGTGCCAGCAGCACCGGGCGAAGCTCCTACAATGAGCAGTTCTTC
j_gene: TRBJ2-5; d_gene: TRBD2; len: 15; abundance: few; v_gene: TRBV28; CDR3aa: CASSLWAGGQETQYF; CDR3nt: TGTGCCAGCAGTTTATGGGCGGGAGGCCAAGAGACCCAGTACTTC
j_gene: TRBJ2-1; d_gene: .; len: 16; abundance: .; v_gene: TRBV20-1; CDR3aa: CSAMPPTVARGNEQFF; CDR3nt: TGCAGTGCCATGCCGCCAACGGTAGCCAGGGGAAATGAGCAGTTCTTC
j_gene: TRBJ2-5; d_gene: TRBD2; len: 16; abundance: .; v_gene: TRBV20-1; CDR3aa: CSAQNPSGRAAETQYF; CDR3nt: TGCAGTGCCCAGAACCCTAGCGGGAGGGCCGCGGAGACCCAGTACTTC
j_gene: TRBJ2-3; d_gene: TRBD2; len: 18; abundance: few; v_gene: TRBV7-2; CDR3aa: CASSLRLAGAWGPDTQYF; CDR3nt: TGTGCCAGCAGCTTAAGACTAGCGGGAGCGTGGGGACCAGATACGCAGTATTTT
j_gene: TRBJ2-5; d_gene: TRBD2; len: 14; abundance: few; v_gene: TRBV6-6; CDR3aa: CASKTGGPQETQYF; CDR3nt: TGTGCCAGCAAAACGGGGGGACCTCAAGAGACCCAGTACTTC
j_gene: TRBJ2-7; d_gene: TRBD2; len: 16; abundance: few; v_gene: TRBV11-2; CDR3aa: CASSLDPTSGHYEQYF; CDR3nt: TGTGCCAGCAGCTTAGATCCCACTAGCGGGCATTACGAGCAGTACTTC
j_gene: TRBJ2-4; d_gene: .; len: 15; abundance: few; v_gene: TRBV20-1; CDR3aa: CSARGGGGSPHLEYF; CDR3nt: TGCAGTGCTAGAGGGGGGGGCGGGAGTCCCCACCTGGAGTACTTC
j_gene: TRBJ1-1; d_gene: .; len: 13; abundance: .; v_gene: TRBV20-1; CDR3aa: CSASFGPGSEAFF; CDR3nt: TGCAGTGCTAGTTTTGGCCCCGGGAGTGAAGCTTTCTTT
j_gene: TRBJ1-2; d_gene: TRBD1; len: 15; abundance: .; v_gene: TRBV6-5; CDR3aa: CASSYLPAGQGGYTF; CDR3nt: TGTGCCAGCAGTTACTTACCCGCCGGACAGGGAGGCTACACCTTC
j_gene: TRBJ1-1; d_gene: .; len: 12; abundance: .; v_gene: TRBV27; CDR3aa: CASTTGNTEAFF; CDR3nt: TGTGCCAGCACCACAGGGAACACTGAAGCTTTCTTT
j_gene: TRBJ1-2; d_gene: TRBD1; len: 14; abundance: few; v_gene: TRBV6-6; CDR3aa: CASSYYQGADGYTF; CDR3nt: TGTGCCAGCAGTTACTACCAGGGGGCTGATGGCTACACCTTC
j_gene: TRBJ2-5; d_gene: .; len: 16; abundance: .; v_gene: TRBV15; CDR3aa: CATSRGETRRGETQYF; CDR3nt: TGTGCCACCAGCAGAGGGGAGACACGACGGGGGGAGACCCAGTACTTC
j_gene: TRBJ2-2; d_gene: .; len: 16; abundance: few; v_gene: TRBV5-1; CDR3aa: CASSLEGWQGPTELFF; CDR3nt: TGCGCCAGCAGCTTGGAGGGATGGCAGGGGCCGACGGAGCTGTTTTTT
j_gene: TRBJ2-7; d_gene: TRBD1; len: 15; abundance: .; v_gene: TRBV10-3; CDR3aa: CAISKGDRGSYEQYF; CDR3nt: TGTGCCATCAGTAAGGGGGACAGGGGCTCCTACGAGCAGTACTTC
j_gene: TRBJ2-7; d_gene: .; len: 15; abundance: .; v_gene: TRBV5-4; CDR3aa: CASSSFRASLREQYF; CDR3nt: TGTGCCAGCAGCTCTTTCAGGGCCTCTTTACGGGAGCAGTACTTC
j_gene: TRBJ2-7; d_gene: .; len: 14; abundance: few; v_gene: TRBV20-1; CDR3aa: CSARNRDAYYEQYF; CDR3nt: TGCAGTGCTAGGAACCGGGACGCATACTACGAGCAGTACTTC
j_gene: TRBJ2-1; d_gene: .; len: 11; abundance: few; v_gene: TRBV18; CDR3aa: CASSPQNEQFF; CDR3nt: TGTGCCAGCTCACCACAAAATGAGCAGTTCTTC
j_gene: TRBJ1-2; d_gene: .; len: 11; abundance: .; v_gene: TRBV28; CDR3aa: CASSLRGGYTF; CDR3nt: TGTGCCAGCAGTTTGCGAGGTGGCTACACCTTC
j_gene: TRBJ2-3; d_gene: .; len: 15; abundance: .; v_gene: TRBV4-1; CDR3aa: CASSQEGGSTDTQYF; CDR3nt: TGCGCCAGCAGCCAAGAGGGCGGGTCCACAGATACGCAGTATTTT
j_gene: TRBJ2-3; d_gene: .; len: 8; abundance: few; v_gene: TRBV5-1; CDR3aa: CASSLQYF; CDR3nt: TGCGCCAGCAGCTTGCAGTATTTT
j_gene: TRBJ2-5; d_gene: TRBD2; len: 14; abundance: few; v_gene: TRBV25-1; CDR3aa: CASSPAGGLETQYF; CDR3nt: TGTGCCAGCTCCCCCGCGGGAGGGTTGGAGACCCAGTACTTC
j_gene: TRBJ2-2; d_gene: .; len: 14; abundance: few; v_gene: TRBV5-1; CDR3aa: CASSLAQNTGELFF; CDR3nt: TGCGCCAGCAGCTTGGCACAGAACACCGGGGAGCTGTTTTTT
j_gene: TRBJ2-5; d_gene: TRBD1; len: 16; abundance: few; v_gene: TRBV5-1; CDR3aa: CASSLGQGAPRETQYF; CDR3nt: TGCGCCAGCAGCTTGGGACAGGGGGCGCCTAGAGAGACCCAGTACTTC
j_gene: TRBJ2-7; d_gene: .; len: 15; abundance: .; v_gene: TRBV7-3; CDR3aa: CASSFPEGGLYKQYF; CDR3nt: TGTGCCAGCAGCTTTCCCGAGGGCGGCCTTTACAAGCAGTACTTC
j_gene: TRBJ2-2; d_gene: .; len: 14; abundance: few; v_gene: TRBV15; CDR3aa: CATSRTGFTGELFF; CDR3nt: TGTGCCACCAGCAGAACAGGTTTCACCGGGGAGCTGTTTTTT
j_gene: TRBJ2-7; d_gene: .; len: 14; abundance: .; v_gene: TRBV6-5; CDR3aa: CASSYGQGWGEQYF; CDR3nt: TGTGCCAGCAGTTACGGGCAGGGCTGGGGCGAGCAGTACTTC
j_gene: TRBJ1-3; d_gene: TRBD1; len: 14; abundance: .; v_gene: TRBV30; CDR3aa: CAWGQGLSGNTIYF; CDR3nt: TGTGCCTGGGGACAGGGACTATCTGGAAACACCATATATTTT
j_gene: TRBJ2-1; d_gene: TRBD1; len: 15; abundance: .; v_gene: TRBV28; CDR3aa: CASRIRGQGNNEQFF; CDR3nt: TGTGCCAGCCGAATTAGGGGACAGGGTAACAATGAGCAGTTCTTC
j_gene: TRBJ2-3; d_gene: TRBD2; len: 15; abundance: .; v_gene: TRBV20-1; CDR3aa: CSASFLAGVSDTQYF; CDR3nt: TGCAGTGCTAGTTTCCTAGCGGGAGTATCGGATACGCAGTATTTT
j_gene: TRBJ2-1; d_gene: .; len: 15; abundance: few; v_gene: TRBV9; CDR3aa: CASSPRGTSYNEQFF; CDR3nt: TGTGCCAGCAGCCCCAGGGGGACTAGCTACAATGAGCAGTTCTTC